A single sample gave rise to the 20 T cell receptor beta chains below, sequenced in a study of T cells expressing NK-cell markers. No DNA is given; TCRdb re-called the 5' RACE reads and lists each CDR3 protein once. Its table records 400,000 or so distinct CDR3 sequences. Sequencing input: blood T cells: a sorted CD56 or NKG2C T cell subset, CD4+ or CD8+ T cells, or bulk PBMC T cells (not recorded which). These receptors came from a woman aged 45-65 years in good health.

This sequence joins TRBV6-2 or TRBV6-3 and TRBJ2-5; lacking DNA, the TRBD1 call made by TCRdb goes unchecked. The CDR3 spans 14 residues. Germline CDR1 reads MNHEY; CDR2 reads SVGEGT. CDR3 loop: CASRTTGAQETQYF.

The V call is TRBV12-3 or TRBV12-4, the J call TRBJ2-3. There are 12 residues in the CDR3. CDR3 region: CASNVAGDTQYF.

The rearrangement uses TRBV12-3 or TRBV12-4 and TRBJ1-1; TCRdb calls TRBD1, which cannot be checked without DNA. This CDR3 has 14 amino acids. The CDR3 spells CASSFGDRGTEAFF.

This chain uses TRBV24-1 with TRBJ2-1; the TRBD2 assignment by TCRdb is unverifiable without DNA. Germline V gene sequence: CDR1 KGHDR, CDR2 SFDVKD. The CDR3 totals 14 residues. The CDR3 loop is CATSEPLAGGEQFF.

The chain links TRBV5-1 to TRBJ2-1; the TRBD2 assignment by TCRdb is unverifiable without DNA. CDR3 length: 17 amino acids. The germline gives CDR1 SGHRS, CDR2 YFSETQ. CDR3 sequence reads: CASSTLSGVIYHNEQFF.

V usage is TRBV10-3 and J usage is TRBJ2-5; TCRdb reports TRBD1, a call that lacks DNA to check it against. Germline values: CDR1 ENHRY, CDR2 SYGVKD. This CDR3 spans 15 amino acids. This CDR3 is CATREVRTAQETQYF.

The chain employs TRBV4-1 and TRBJ2-7. The length of the CDR3 is 13 residues. The V gene's germline CDR1 is MGHRA and CDR2 YSYEKL. CDR3 amino acids: CASSQDPTYEQYF.

The V and J genes are TRBV7-9 and TRBJ2-3; the D gene TCRdb calls, TRBD1, cannot be checked with no DNA. Germline lookup yields CDR1 SEHNR and CDR2 FQNEAQ (reference sequence). The CDR3 covers 14 residues. CDR3 region: CASSPGQGWPTQYF.

The genes are TRBV24-1 and TRBJ2-1; the D call from TCRdb, TRBD2, cannot be confirmed without DNA. The CDR3 consists of 17 residues. The germline gives CDR1 KGHDR, CDR2 SFDVKD. The CDR3 sequence: CATGGAGGTPTGNEQFF.

This sequence joins TRBV7-3 and TRBJ1-1; TCRdb indicates TRBD1, and absent DNA this call remains unverified. The CDR3 has 13 amino acids. CDR1 is SGHTA and CDR2 is FQGTGA in the germline V gene. The CDR3 is CASSIQGSPEAFF.

This chain links TRBV20-1 with TRBJ2-1; TCRdb's D call of TRBD2 is untestable without DNA. This CDR3 contains 13 residues. CDR1 is DFQATT and CDR2 is SNEGSKA in the germline V gene (reference sequence). This chain's CDR3 is CSADSGSLNEQFF.

The chain uses TRBV6-5 and TRBJ2-7; the D call from TCRdb, TRBD1, cannot be confirmed without DNA. From germline, CDR1 is MNHEY and CDR2 SVGAGI. There are 13 residues in the CDR3. The CDR3 sequence is CASSPGWAYEQYF.

The chain combines TRBV6-6 with TRBJ2-1. The germline CDR1 and CDR2 sequences are MNHNY and SVGAGI (reference sequence). CDR3 size: 16 residues. CDR3 residues: CASSYSLSSAYNEQFF.

The V and J genes are TRBV7-3 and TRBJ2-1; TCRdb returns TRBD2, unconfirmable since there is no DNA. Germline loops: CDR1 SGHTA, CDR2 FQGTGA. The CDR3 is 14 amino acids. CDR3 sequence reads: CASSLTSGSRTQFF.

The V call is TRBV2, the J call TRBJ1-1. Germline loops: CDR1 SNHLY, CDR2 FYNNEI. The CDR3 spans 11 residues. CDR3 amino acids: CAVRLRSEAFF. The whole variable domain, filled in from reference TRBV2 and TRBJ1-1, reads EPEVTQTPSHQVTQMGQEVILRCVPISNHLYFYWYRQILGQKVEFLVSFYNNEISEKSEIFDDQFSVERPDGSNFTLKIRSTKLEDSAMYFCAVRLRSEAFFGQGTRLTVV.

The chain joins TRBV6-5 to TRBJ2-2; the TCRdb D gene call, TRBD1, has no DNA to confirm it. CDR1 and CDR2 (germline): MNHEY, SVGAGI. This CDR3 has 17 amino acids. This chain's CDR3 is CASSYGPTGRNTGELFF.

The chain combines TRBV7-9 with TRBJ2-1; the TRBD2 assignment by TCRdb is unverifiable without DNA. There are 11 residues in the CDR3. Per the germline V gene, CDR1 is SEHNR and CDR2 is FQNEAQ (reference sequence). This chain's CDR3 is CASSPAYEQFF.

The chain links TRBV2 to TRBJ2-2; TCRdb outputs TRBD1, but without DNA this stays unchecked. The germline V gene encodes CDR1 SNHLY and CDR2 FYNNEI. CDR3 length: 15 amino acids. CDR3: CASTLIKGQVGELFF.

The V call is TRBV5-5, the J call TRBJ2-1; with no DNA, the TCRdb D assignment of TRBD2 cannot be verified. Germline CDR1 reads SGHKS; CDR2 reads YYEKEE (reference sequence). CDR3 length: 13 residues. The CDR3: CASSLGGGRGQFF. The full variable domain, completed using reference TRBV5-5 and TRBJ2-1, is DAGVTQSPTHLIKTRGQQVTLRCSPISGHKSVSWYQQVLGQGPQFIFQYYEKEERGRGNFPDRFSARQFPNYSSELNVNALLLGDSALYLCASSLGGGRGQFFGPGTRLTVL.

The genes are TRBV5-6 and TRBJ2-1; without DNA, the TCRdb call of TRBD1 cannot be checked. Germline V CDR1 and CDR2: SGHDT, YYEEEE. The CDR3 has 12 residues. The CDR3 is CASSLTDRDPFF.